This entry describes one TCR beta chain. The controls, all healthy donors, were matched for age and sex. Trimming cost V 6 bases and J 9 bases; bases outside gene matches: 10. Germline loops: CDR1 DFQATT, CDR2 SNEGSKA (reference sequence). There are 13 residues in the CDR3. These data come from a study of CD8 T cells in Susac syndrome. With random hexamers, reverse transcription was performed on roughly 0.45 to 1 ug of RNA. An immunoSEQ multiplex PCR generated amplified TCR beta CDR3 products spanning 54 Vbeta and 13 Jbeta. MiXCR, run by TCRdb on the immunoSEQ multiplex PCR reads, gives a single entry per CDR3 protein. This sample yields around 200,000 distinct CDR3 sequences, of which 85% to 95% are seen a single time; approximately 0.094% belongs to the top ten.

V and J are TRBV20-1 and TRBJ2-1, with TRBD2 matching over 8 bases. The source is a human donor in good health. Specimen: CD4+ T cells from PBMCs. The CDR3 loop is CSALREGLGEQFF. For the CDR3, the DNA is TGCAGTGCCCTACGGGAGGGCCTTGGTGAGCAGTTCTTC.